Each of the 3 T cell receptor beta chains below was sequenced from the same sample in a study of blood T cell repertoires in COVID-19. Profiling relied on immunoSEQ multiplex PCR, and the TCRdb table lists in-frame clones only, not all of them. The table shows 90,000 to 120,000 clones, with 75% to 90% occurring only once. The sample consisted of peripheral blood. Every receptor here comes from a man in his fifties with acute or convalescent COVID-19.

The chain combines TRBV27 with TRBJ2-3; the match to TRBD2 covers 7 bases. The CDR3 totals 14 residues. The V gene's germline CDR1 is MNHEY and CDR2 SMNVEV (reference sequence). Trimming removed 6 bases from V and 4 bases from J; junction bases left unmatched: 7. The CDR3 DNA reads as TGTGCCAGCAGCCCGGGGGGTGGCCCAGATACGCAGTATTTT. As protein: CASSPGGGPDTQYF.

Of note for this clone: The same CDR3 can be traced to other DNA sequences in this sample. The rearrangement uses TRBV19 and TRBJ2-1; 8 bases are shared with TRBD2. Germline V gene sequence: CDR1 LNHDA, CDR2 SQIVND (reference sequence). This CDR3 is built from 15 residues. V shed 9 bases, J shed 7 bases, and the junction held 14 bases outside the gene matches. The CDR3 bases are TGTGCCAGCTCCCCCGCCCGGGAGGGCCGGAATGAGCAGTTCTTC. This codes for CASSPAREGRNEQFF.

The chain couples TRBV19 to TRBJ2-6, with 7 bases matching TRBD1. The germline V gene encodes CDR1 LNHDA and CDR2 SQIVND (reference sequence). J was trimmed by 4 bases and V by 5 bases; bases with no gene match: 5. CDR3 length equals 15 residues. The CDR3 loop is CASSFTGVGANVLTF. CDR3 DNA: TGTGCCAGTAGTTTCACAGGGGTAGGGGCCAACGTCCTGACTTTC.